These T cell receptor beta chains were read from a single sample in a study of blood T cell repertoires in COVID-19. Generated by immunoSEQ multiplex PCR, the TCRdb table keeps only in-frame clones and is missing some. The sample comprises more than 95,000 clones, around nine tenths of which are singletons, and roughly 6% rests with the top ten. Specimen: peripheral blood. Source of these receptors: a human donor in a cohort sampled during active COVID-19. Both conserved end residues are part of each CDR3. The order of the fields is J gene, clone size, V gene, D gene, CDR3 DNA, CDR3 protein. A D gene is named only where the DNA matches it firmly. Size tells how often a clone was seen (once, few, many) or the class of an expanded clone, and some rows leave it out.

TRBJ2-1	.	TRBV5-6	.	TGTGCCAGCAGCTTAGCCCATGAGCAGTTCTTC	CASSLAHEQFF
TRBJ1-1	.	TRBV6-5	.	TGTGCCAGCAGCCTACCGAAAGTGAACACTGAAGCTTTCTTT	CASSLPKVNTEAFF
TRBJ2-2	.	TRBV18	.	TGTGCCAGCTCAGGAGCCGGACAAGTATGGTCAACTGGCACCGGGGAGCTGTTTTTT	CASSGAGQVWSTGTGELFF
TRBJ2-4	few	TRBV7-9	TRBD2	TGTGCCAGCAGCTTAGTATCAGCGGGGGTTTTCCTAGCCAAAAACATTCAGTACTTC	CASSLVSAGVFLAKNIQYF
TRBJ2-7	once	TRBV5-1	TRBD2	TGCGCCAGCAGCTTGGGGCCGACTAGCGGGAAAAGGTACGAGCAGTACTTC	CASSLGPTSGKRYEQYF
TRBJ1-4	.	TRBV18	TRBD1	TGTGCCAGCTTCCGGGACAGAAATGAAAAACTGTTTTTT	CASFRDRNEKLFF
TRBJ1-3	.	TRBV4-2	TRBD1	TGTGCCAGCAGCCATCAGGGGGCTACAAACACCATATATTTT	CASSHQGATNTIYF
TRBJ2-1	.	TRBV30	TRBD2	TGTGCCTGGAGTGGGGTGACTAGCGGGATAAACAATGAGCAGTTCTTC	CAWSGVTSGINNEQFF
TRBJ2-7	.	TRBV6-5	TRBD2	TGTGCCAGCAGCCTGCTAGCGGAGAGCTACGAGCAGTACTTC	CASSLLAESYEQYF
TRBJ1-2	few	TRBV4-3	.	TGCGCCAGCAGCCAAGAGTCGGACTTCTTATATGGCTACACCTTC	CASSQESDFLYGYTF
TRBJ1-5	.	TRBV19	.	TGTGCCAGCCACCCTCGGGGGGCGTATGATCAGCCCCAGCATTTT	CASHPRGAYDQPQHF
TRBJ2-1	.	TRBV15	TRBD2	TGTGCCACCAGCACAATCCGACTAGCGGGAGGGACCTACAATGAGCAGTTCTTC	CATSTIRLAGGTYNEQFF
TRBJ2-3	.	TRBV6-5	.	TGTGCCAGCTCTTTGGGGGGTCGGTGGACAGATACGCAGTATTTT	CASSLGGRWTDTQYF
TRBJ1-2	few	TRBV4-1	TRBD1	TGCGCCAGCAGCCCCCGGGACAGCCAACCCAATGGCTACACCTTC	CASSPRDSQPNGYTF
TRBJ2-5	.	TRBV11-2	.	TGTGCCAGCAGCTTAGTTGGCTTGGAAGAGACCCAGTACTTC	CASSLVGLEETQYF
TRBJ1-5	.	TRBV30	TRBD1	TGTGCCTGGAGTGTACCCCGGGACAGTAGCAATCAGCCCCAGCATTTT	CAWSVPRDSSNQPQHF
TRBJ2-7	.	TRBV4-1	TRBD1	TGCGCCAGCAGCATGGACAGGGTCTACGAGCAGTACTTC	CASSMDRVYEQYF
TRBJ2-3	.	TRBV7-9	.	TGTGCCAGCAGCTTAGTCCGGGGAACCACAGATACGCAGTATTTT	CASSLVRGTTDTQYF
TRBJ2-5	.	TRBV11-2	TRBD2	TGTGCCAGCAGCTTAGTGGCGCTAGCGGGGGTAGAGACCCAGTACTTC	CASSLVALAGVETQYF
TRBJ1-2	.	TRBV19	.	TGTGCCAGTTCCCGGACAGCAAACTATGGCTACACCTTC	CASSRTANYGYTF
TRBJ2-7	.	TRBV5-8	.	TGTGCCAGCAGCCTACTGGAGGGTAGTTCCTACGAGCAGTACTTC	CASSLLEGSSYEQYF
TRBJ2-1	.	TRBV6-6	.	TGTGCCATATCTTTGTCTTCCTCCTACAATGAGCAGTTCTTC	CAISLSSSYNEQFF
TRBJ2-1	.	TRBV9	TRBD2	TGTGCCAGCAGCGTAGCCGGGGGGGTCTACAATGAGCAGTTCTTC	CASSVAGGVYNEQFF
TRBJ1-1	.	TRBV28	.	TGTGCCAGCAGCCCTGGGGGGTTGAACACTGAAGCTTTCTTT	CASSPGGLNTEAFF
TRBJ2-7	.	TRBV24-1	TRBD1	TGTGCCACCAGTGGTCAGGGGGCATTGGACGAGCAGTACTTC	CATSGQGALDEQYF
TRBJ2-7	.	TRBV7-2	.	TGTGCCAGCAGCTCTGAAGGGGGCTACGAGCAGTACTTC	CASSSEGGYEQYF
TRBJ2-1	.	TRBV9	.	TGTGCCAGCAGCCCCCGGGAAAATGAGCAGTTCTTC	CASSPRENEQFF
TRBJ2-6	.	TRBV3-1/TRBV3-2	TRBD2	TGTGCCAGCAAAAGAGCGGGGCTTCCGAGCTCTGGGGCCAACGTCCTGACTTTC	CASKRAGLPSSGANVLTF
TRBJ2-2	.	TRBV6-5	.	TGTGCCAGCGCCCCGACGGACTCAGGGGAGCTGTTTTTT	CASAPTDSGELFF
TRBJ2-3	.	TRBV9	TRBD2	TGTGCCAGCAGCGTCGGTAGCGGGAGTTGGACAGATACGCAGTATTTT	CASSVGSGSWTDTQYF
TRBJ2-1	.	TRBV29-1	.	TGCAGCGTTGAAAGAGGGGACTCGAACTACAATGAGCAGTTCTTC	CSVERGDSNYNEQFF
TRBJ2-7	.	TRBV25-1	.	TGTGCCAGCGCAGGGTCTTACGAGCAGTACTTC	CASAGSYEQYF
TRBJ1-2	once	TRBV7-9	.	TGTGCCAGCAGCTTAGCTGTCCGGGGGGGCTATGGCTACACCTTC	CASSLAVRGGYGYTF
TRBJ2-7	.	TRBV13	TRBD1	TGTGCCAGCAGCGAGGGACAGGGAGTCTACGAGCAGTACTTC	CASSEGQGVYEQYF
TRBJ2-7	.	TRBV5-8	TRBD1	TGTGCCAGCAGCTTGGCCCGCTTCGGACAGGGCGTCTACGAGCAGTACTTC	CASSLARFGQGVYEQYF
TRBJ1-1	.	TRBV11-2	.	TGTGCCAGCAGCTTAGGTTTCGGGGAAGCTTTCTTT	CASSLGFGEAFF
TRBJ2-7	.	TRBV11-2	TRBD2	TGTGCCAGCAGCCAGGGACTAGCGGGTTCCTACGAGCAGTACTTC	CASSQGLAGSYEQYF
TRBJ2-2	.	TRBV9	TRBD2	TGTGCCAGCCGATCGAGCGGGACCACCGGGGAGCTGTTTTTT	CASRSSGTTGELFF
TRBJ1-1	.	TRBV18	.	TGTGCCAGCTCACCAGCTGAGGGAGGGAACACTGAAGCTTTCTTT	CASSPAEGGNTEAFF
TRBJ1-5	.	TRBV28	TRBD1	TGTGCCAGCAGTTTCGGGACAGGAGATAGCAATCAGCCCCAGCATTTT	CASSFGTGDSNQPQHF
TRBJ1-4	once	TRBV3-1/TRBV3-2	TRBD1	TGTGCCAGCAGCCATCCCGGGACAGGGGATGAAAAACTGTTTTTT	CASSHPGTGDEKLFF